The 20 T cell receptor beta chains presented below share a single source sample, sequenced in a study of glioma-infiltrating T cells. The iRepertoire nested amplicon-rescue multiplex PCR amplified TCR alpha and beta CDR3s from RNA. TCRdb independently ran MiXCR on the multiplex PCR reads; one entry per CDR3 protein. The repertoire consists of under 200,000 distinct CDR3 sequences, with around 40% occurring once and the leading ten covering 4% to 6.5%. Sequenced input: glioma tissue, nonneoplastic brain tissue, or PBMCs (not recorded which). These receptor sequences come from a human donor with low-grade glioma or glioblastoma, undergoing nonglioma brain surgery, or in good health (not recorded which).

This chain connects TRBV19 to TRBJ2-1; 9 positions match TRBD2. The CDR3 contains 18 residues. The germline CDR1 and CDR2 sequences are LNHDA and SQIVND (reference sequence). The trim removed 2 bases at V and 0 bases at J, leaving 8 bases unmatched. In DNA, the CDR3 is TGTGCCAGTAGTATAACCCATAGCGGGAGAAGCTCCTACAATGAGCAGTTCTTC. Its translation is CASSITHSGRSSYNEQFF.

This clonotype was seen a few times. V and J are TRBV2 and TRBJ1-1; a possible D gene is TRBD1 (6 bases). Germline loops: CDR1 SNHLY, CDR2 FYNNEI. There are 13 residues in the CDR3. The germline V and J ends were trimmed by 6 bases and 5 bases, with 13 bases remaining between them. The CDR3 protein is CASSVSGETEAFF. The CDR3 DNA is TGTGCCAGCAGCGTGTCAGGGGAAACTGAAGCTTTCTTT.

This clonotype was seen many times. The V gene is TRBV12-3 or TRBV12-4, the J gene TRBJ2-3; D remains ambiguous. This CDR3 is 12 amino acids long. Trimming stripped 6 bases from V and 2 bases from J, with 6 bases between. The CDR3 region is CASRTTTDTQYF. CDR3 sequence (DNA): TGTGCCAGCAGGACAACCACAGATACGCAGTATTTT.

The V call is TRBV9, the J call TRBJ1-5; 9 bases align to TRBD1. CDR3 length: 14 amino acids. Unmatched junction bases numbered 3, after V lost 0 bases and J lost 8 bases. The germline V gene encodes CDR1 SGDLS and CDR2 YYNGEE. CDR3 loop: CASSVGQGVEPQHF. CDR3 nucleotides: TGTGCCAGCAGCGTAGGACAGGGGGTTGAGCCCCAGCATTTT.

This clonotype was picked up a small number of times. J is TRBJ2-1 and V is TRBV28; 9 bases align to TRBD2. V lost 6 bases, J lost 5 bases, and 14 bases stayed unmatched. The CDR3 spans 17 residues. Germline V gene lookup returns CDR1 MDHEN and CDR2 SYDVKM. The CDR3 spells CASRFFAGGPRNNEQFF. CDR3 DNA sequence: TGTGCCAGCAGATTTTTTGCGGGAGGGCCGAGGAACAATGAGCAGTTCTTC.

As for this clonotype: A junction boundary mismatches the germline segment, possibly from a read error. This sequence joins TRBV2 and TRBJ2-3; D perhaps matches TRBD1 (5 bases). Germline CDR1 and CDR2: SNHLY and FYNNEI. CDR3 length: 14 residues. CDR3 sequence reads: CASSEIGATDRQYF. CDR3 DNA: TGTGCCAGCAGTGAAATAGGGGCGACAGATAGGCAGTATTTT.

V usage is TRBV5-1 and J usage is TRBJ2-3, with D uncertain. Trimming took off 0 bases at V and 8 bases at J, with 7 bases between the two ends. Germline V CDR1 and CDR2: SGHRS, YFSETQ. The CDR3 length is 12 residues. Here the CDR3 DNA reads TGCGCCAGCAGCTTGGAGGGTGCTACGCAGTATTTT. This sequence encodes CASSLEGATQYF.

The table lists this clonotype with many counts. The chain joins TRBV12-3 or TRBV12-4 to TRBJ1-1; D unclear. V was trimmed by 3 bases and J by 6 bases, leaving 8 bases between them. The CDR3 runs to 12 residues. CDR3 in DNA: TGTGCCAGCAGTTTCGTAAGGGCTGAAGCTTTCTTT. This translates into CASSFVRAEAFF.

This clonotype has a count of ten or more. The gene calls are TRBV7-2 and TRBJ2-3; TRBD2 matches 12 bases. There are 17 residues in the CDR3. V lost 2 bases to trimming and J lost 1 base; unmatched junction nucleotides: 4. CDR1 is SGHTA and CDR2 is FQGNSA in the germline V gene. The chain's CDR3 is CASSLRLAGVRTDTQYF. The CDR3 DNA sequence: TGTGCCAGCAGCTTAAGACTAGCGGGAGTACGCACAGATACGCAGTATTTT.

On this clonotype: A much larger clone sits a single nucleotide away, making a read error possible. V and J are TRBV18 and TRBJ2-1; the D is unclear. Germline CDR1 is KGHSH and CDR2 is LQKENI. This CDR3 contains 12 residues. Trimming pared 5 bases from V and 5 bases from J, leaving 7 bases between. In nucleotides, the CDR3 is TGTGCCAGCTCAACACTTGACAATGAGCAGTTCTTC. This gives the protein CASSTLDNEQFF. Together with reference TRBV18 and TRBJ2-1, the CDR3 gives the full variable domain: NAGVMQNPRHLVRRRGQEARLRCSPMKGHSHVYWYRQLPEEGLKFMVYLQKENIIDESGMPKERFSAEFPKEGPSILRIQQVVRGDSAAYFCASSTLDNEQFFGPGTRLTVL.

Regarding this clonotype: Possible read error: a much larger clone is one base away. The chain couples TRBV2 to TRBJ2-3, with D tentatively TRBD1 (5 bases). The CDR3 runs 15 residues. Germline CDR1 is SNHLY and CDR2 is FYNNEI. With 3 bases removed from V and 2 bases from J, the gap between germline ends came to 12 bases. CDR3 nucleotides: TGTGCCAGCAGTGACAGACAGCCGGCCACAGATACGCAGTATTTT. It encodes CASSDRQPATDTQYF.

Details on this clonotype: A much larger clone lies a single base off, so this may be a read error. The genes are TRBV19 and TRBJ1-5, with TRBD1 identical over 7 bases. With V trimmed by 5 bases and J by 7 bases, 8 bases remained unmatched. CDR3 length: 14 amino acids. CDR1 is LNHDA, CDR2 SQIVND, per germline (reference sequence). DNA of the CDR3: TGTGCCAGTAGTTTGCGGACAGGAGGACAGCCCCAGCATTTT. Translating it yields CASSLRTGGQPQHF. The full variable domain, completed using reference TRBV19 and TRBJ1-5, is DGGITQSPKYLFRKEGQNVTLSCEQNLNHDAMYWYRQDPGQGLRLIYYSQIVNDFQKGDIAEGYSVSREKKESFPLTVTSAQKNPTAFYLCASSLRTGGQPQHFGDGTRLSIL.

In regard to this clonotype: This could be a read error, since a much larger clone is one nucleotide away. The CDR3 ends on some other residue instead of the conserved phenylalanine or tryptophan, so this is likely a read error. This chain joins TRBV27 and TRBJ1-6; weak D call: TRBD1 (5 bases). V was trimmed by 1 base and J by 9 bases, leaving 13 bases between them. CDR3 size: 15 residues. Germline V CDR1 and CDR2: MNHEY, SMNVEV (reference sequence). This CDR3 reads CASSLYGTDLSPLHL. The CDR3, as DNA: TGTGCCAGCAGTTTATACGGGACGGACCTTTCACCCCTCCACCTT.

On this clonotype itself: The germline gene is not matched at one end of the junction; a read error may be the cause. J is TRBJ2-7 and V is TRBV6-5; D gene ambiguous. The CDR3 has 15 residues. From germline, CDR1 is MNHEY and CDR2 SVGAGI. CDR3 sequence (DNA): TGTGCCAGCAGTTGGTTTAGAGGAAGCTCCTACGAGAAGTACTTC. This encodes CASSWFRGSSYEKYF.

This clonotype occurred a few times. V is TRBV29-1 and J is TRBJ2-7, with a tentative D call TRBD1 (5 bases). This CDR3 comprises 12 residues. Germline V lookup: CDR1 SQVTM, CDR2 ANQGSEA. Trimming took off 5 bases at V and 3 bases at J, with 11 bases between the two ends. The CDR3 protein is CSVTDTRYEQYF. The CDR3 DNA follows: TGCAGCGTTACGGACACGCGCTACGAGCAGTACTTC.

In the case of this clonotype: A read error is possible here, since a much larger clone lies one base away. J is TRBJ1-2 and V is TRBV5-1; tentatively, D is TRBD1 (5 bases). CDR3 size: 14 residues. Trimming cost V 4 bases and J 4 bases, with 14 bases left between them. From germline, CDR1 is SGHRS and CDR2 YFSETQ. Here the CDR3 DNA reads TGCGCCAGCAGCCTGGGGGAGGGGAGCTATGGCTACACCTTC. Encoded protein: CASSLGEGSYGYTF.

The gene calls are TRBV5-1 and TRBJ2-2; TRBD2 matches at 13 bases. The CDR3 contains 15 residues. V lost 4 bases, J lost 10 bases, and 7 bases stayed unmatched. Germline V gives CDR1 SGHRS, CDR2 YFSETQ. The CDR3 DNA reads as TGCGCCAGCAGCCCCGGACTAGCGGGAGTTTCGGAGCTGTTTTTT. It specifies CASSPGLAGVSELFF. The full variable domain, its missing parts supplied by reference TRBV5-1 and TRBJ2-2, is KAGVTQTPRYLIKTRGQQVTLSCSPISGHRSVSWYQQTPGQGLQFLFEYFSETQRNKGNFPGRFSGRQFSNSRSEMNVSTLELGDSALYLCASSPGLAGVSELFFGEGSRLTVL.

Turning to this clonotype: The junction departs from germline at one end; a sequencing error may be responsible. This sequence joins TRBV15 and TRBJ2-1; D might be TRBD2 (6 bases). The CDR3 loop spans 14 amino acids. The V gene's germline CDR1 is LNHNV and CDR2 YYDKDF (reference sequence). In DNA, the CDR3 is TGTGCCACAAGCAGGGACTTCCCCTACAATGAGCAGTTCTTC. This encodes CATSRDFPYNEQFF.

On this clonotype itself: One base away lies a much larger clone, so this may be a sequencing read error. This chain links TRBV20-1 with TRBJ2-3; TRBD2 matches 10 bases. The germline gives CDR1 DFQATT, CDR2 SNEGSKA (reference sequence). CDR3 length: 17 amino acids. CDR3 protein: CNARDLFSGRAQDTQYF. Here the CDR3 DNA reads TGCAATGCTAGAGACCTGTTCAGCGGGAGGGCGCAGGATACGCAGTATTTT.

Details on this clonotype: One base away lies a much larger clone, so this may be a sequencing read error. The CDR3 region has the DNA TGTGCCAGCAGCTTCGGGGGGAGGACTGTAGCTTTCTTT. It encodes CASSFGGRTVAFF. V usage is TRBV7-2 and J usage is TRBJ1-1; TRBD1 might be the D (5 bases). From germline, CDR1 is SGHTA and CDR2 FQGNSA. The CDR3 extends over 13 amino acids.